The clone carrying this T cell receptor (beta chain) was seen only a few times. Its antigen is undetermined. One junction end disagrees with the germline gene, perhaps due to a read error. The sample belongs to a study of T cells in Graves' hyperthyroidism and ophthalmopathy. A lack of ophthalmopathy progression within 18 months defined stable Graves' hyperthyroidism. Authors of the study amplified TCR beta CDR3 regions from RNA transcripts. A first-round RT-PCR of the TCR CDR3 used the HTBI primer set. A single record per CDR3 protein comes from TCRdb applying MiXCR to the multiplex PCR reads. The table records 400,000 to 600,000 distinct CDR3 sequences, less than 25% of them present only once. General study findings and limits: Progression to ophthalmopathy was predicted a median of about 6.6 months early.

This TCR was sampled from a man aged 18 to 35 with Graves' hyperthyroidism. The specimen sequenced was blood.

The CDR3 sequence is CSVVGPTAKNIKYF. CDR3 nucleotide sequence: TGCAGTGTAGTTGGCCCTACTGCCAAAAACATTAAGTACTTC. This chain connects TRBV20-1 to TRBJ2-4; D gene unclear. This CDR3 comprises 14 residues. Per germline, CDR1 DFQATT and CDR2 SNEGSKA (reference sequence).